The 18 T cell receptor beta chains listed next were all sequenced from one sample in a study of response to subunit inactivated influenza vaccine. TCRdb redid the calling of the RT-PCR reads with MiXCR, one entry per CDR3 protein. Of more than 700,000 distinct CDR3 sequences in the sample, around 20% were seen once. The sample in question was PBMCs from blood, obtained approximately 5 days after vaccination. The receptors stem from a man aged 45-65 years who received an inactivated influenza vaccine.

This clonotype was recorded a few times. This chain links TRBV5-1 with TRBJ1-2; TRBD1 is a possible D gene (5 bases). The V gene lost 0 bases and the J gene lost 4 bases, with 19 bases spanning the gap. CDR1 and CDR2 (germline): SGHRS, YFSETQ. The CDR3 contains 17 residues. CDR3 nucleotide sequence: TGCGCCAGCAGCTTGGCCAGGGTGATGGGCGCTACCTATGGCTACACCTTC. Translated, it gives CASSLARVMGATYGYTF.

The chain uses TRBV5-1 and TRBJ2-2, with a possible D match to TRBD2 (5 bases). V gave up 4 bases and J gave up 5 bases, with 15 bases separating them. The germline V gene has CDR1 SGHRS and CDR2 YFSETQ. The CDR3 is 15 amino acids. CDR3 loop: CASSQDNRGTGELFF. DNA for the CDR3: TGCGCCAGCAGCCAAGACAATCGAGGGACCGGGGAGCTGTTTTTT.

This clonotype was picked up a small number of times. The chain carries TRBV12-3 or TRBV12-4 and TRBJ2-4, with D unclear. This CDR3 contains 16 residues. The V end lost 6 bases, the J end lost 0 bases, and 15 bases lay between the germline ends. For the CDR3, the DNA is TGTGCCAGCAGCCTCATAGTGTACCGAGCCAAAAACATTCAGTACTTC. Amino acid sequence: CASSLIVYRAKNIQYF.

This clonotype occurred a few times. The CDR3 nucleotides read TGCGCCAGCAGCCGCCACAGAAATGAAAAACTGTTTTTT. Translating gives CASSRHRNEKLFF. The rearrangement uses TRBV4-3 and TRBJ1-4; the D is unclear. The V and J ends lost 4 bases and 5 bases respectively, with 8 bases between them. This CDR3 is 13 amino acids long. CDR1 is LGHNA, CDR2 YSLEER, per germline.

This chain joins TRBV11-2 and TRBJ2-3; D may be TRBD1 or TRBD2 (5 bases each). Germline CDR1 SGHAT, CDR2 FQNNGV. V lost 1 base and J 5 bases, leaving 22 bases between the germline ends. The CDR3 runs 18 residues. The chain's CDR3 is CASSLGGAGATSRDTQYF. CDR3 nucleotides: TGTGCCAGCAGCTTAGGAGGGGCGGGCGCTACCTCCAGAGATACGCAGTATTTT.

This clonotype was seen at least ten times. CDR3 in DNA: TGTGCCAGCACCAGTTTAGGGACACTTATGAACACTGAAGCTTTCTTT. Protein product: CASTSLGTLMNTEAFF. This chain connects TRBV12-3 or TRBV12-4 to TRBJ1-1; a weak D match, TRBD1 (6 bases). V shed 7 bases and J shed 0 bases, with 18 bases lying between them. CDR3 length: 16 amino acids.

The table lists this clonotype with a few counts. The chain employs TRBV6-5 and TRBJ1-6; D unresolved. Trimming removed 3 bases at V and 8 bases at J, with 11 bases between. This CDR3 spans 14 amino acids. Germline CDR1 and CDR2: MNHEY and SVGAGI. As DNA, the CDR3 is TGTGCCAGCAGTTATCTCCAGAGGGATTCACCCCTCCACTTT. This translates into CASSYLQRDSPLHF.

This clonotype was seen more than once but under ten times. The chain links TRBV14 to TRBJ1-1, with TRBD1 identical over 11 bases. Germline loops: CDR1 SGHDN, CDR2 FVKESK. The J segment lost 10 bases and the V segment lost 4 bases, leaving 14 bases of the junction unmatched. The CDR3 runs 16 residues. This CDR3 reads CASSLNAGTGGFRAFF. The CDR3 nucleotides are TGTGCCAGCAGCCTCAACGCCGGGACAGGGGGTTTTCGAGCTTTCTTT.

This clonotype was picked up a small number of times. The chain carries TRBV20-1 and TRBJ2-7; 7 nucleotides line up with TRBD2. In germline, CDR1 is DFQATT, CDR2 SNEGSKA (reference sequence). Losses at the gene ends were 3 bases for V and 2 bases for J; bases not matched to a gene: 13. This CDR3 is 16 amino acids long. CDR3 region: CSASMLERDSPYEQYF. CDR3 in DNA: TGCAGTGCTAGTATGTTAGAGCGGGACTCCCCCTACGAGCAGTACTTC.

This rearrangement joins TRBV29-1 to TRBJ2-5, with D perhaps matching TRBD2 (7 bases). This CDR3 is 14 amino acids long. Trimming shortened V by 7 bases and J by 5 bases, and 20 bases separated the two germline ends. CDR1 and CDR2 from the germline V gene are SQVTM and ANQGSEA. The chain's CDR3 is CSADGGLGGETQYF. The CDR3 DNA reads TGCAGCGCCGATGGGGGCCTCGGGGGGGAGACCCAGTACTTC.

This chain connects TRBV6-6 to TRBJ2-7; D call uncertain. Germline CDR1 MNHNY, CDR2 SVGAGI (reference sequence). CDR3 length equals 12 residues. Trimming pared 10 bases from V and 1 base from J, leaving 11 bases between. The CDR3 coding sequence is TGTGCCAAATTGACGGAATCCTACGAGCAGTACTTC. Translated, it gives CAKLTESYEQYF.

V usage is TRBV29-1 and J usage is TRBJ2-1, with 13 bases identical to TRBD2. Unmatched junction bases numbered 3, after V lost 4 bases and J lost 0 bases. Germline CDR1 reads SQVTM; CDR2 reads ANQGSEA. The CDR3 runs to 16 residues. Written as DNA, the CDR3 is TGCAGCGTTGTGGGACTAGCGGGGAACTCCTACAATGAGCAGTTCTTC. Its translation is CSVVGLAGNSYNEQFF.

This clonotype was observed a handful of times. The CDR3 nucleotides read TGCAGTGCTAGGATCGGGGCCACCGGGGAGCTGTTTTTT. It yields the protein CSARIGATGELFF. The V gene is TRBV20-1, the J gene TRBJ2-2; D is perhaps TRBD1 or TRBD2 (5 bases each). Germline lookup yields CDR1 DFQATT and CDR2 SNEGSKA (reference sequence). With 3 bases removed from V and 4 bases from J, the gap between germline ends came to 9 bases. The CDR3 runs to 13 residues.

This clonotype occurred a few times. The chain combines TRBV20-1 with TRBJ1-6; a possible D gene is TRBD1 (5 bases). Trimming removed 6 bases from V and 8 bases from J, with 23 bases in between. CDR1 and CDR2 from the germline V gene are DFQATT and SNEGSKA (reference sequence). This CDR3 has 16 residues. Here the CDR3 reads CSAKPGPSPLYSPLHF. The CDR3 DNA sequence: TGCAGTGCGAAGCCGGGACCCTCGCCCTTGTATTCACCCCTCCACTTT.

This clonotype appeared many times. This CDR3 reads CASSTKGRAVGEQYF. The CDR3 DNA is TGTGCCAGCAGCACCAAGGGACGAGCGGTTGGAGAGCAGTACTTC. The rearrangement joins TRBV7-2 to TRBJ2-7; TRBD1 or TRBD2 may be the D gene (5 bases each). Germline-derived CDR1 and CDR2 are SGHTA and FQGNSA. The CDR3 extends over 15 amino acids. The germline V and J ends were trimmed by 5 bases and 7 bases, with 21 bases remaining between them.

This chain links TRBV4-3 with TRBJ2-3; D is perhaps TRBD1 (7 bases). Trimming removed 1 base at V and 3 bases at J, with 14 bases between. The germline V gene has CDR1 LGHNA and CDR2 YSLEER. This CDR3 region has 16 residues. The CDR3, as DNA: TGCGCCAGCAGCCAAGCTGCCAGGGGGAGGACAGATACGCAGTATTTT. Encoded protein: CASSQAARGRTDTQYF.

V usage is TRBV30 and J usage is TRBJ2-1; 8 nucleotides line up with TRBD1. In germline, CDR1 is GTSNPN, CDR2 SVGIG (reference sequence). Trimming removed 2 bases from V and 9 bases from J; junction bases left unmatched: 6. CDR3 length equals 13 residues. In nucleotides, the CDR3 is TGTGCCTGGAGTACGCAGGGGGCCGGTGAGCAGTTCTTC. As protein: CAWSTQGAGEQFF.

This clonotype turned up a few times. CDR3: CASSRRTGENSPLHF. The CDR3 DNA is TGTGCCAGCAGCAGAAGGACAGGGGAAAATTCACCCCTCCACTTT. The chain links TRBV5-5 to TRBJ1-6; 9 nucleotides align to TRBD1. V was clipped by 4 bases and J by 7 bases; unmatched bases: 6. Germline V gene sequence: CDR1 SGHKS, CDR2 YYEKEE (reference sequence). CDR3 length equals 15 residues.